A single sample gave rise to the 27 T cell receptor beta chains below, sequenced in a study of control samples from healthy donors and cancer patients. The assay was immunoSEQ multiplex PCR, and TCRdb's table has in-frame clones only and misses some. The sample contains some 210,000 clones, roughly nine tenths of which appear only once. Sequenced input: blood. All receptors derive from a man aged 25 to 40 in good health.

This clone appeared once. This sequence joins TRBV9 and TRBJ2-3; 8 positions agree with TRBD2. CDR1 is SGDLS, CDR2 YYNGEE, per germline. The V segment lost 1 base and the J segment 5 bases; nucleotides outside the gene matches: 9. This CDR3 is built from 16 residues. CDR3 sequence (DNA): TGTGCCAGCAGCGTACGGTACGGGGGGGCCGGAGATACGCAGTATTTT. Translating gives CASSVRYGGAGDTQYF.

The chain combines TRBV7-8 with TRBJ1-1, with 10 bases aligning to TRBD1. V was clipped by 1 base and J by 4 bases; unmatched bases: 3. CDR3 size: 15 residues. Germline V gene sequence: CDR1 SGHVS, CDR2 FQNEAQ. CDR3 protein: CASSLVWTGGTEAFF. The CDR3 DNA reads TGTGCCAGCAGCTTAGTTTGGACAGGGGGCACTGAAGCTTTCTTT.

The rearrangement joins TRBV10-3 to TRBJ1-1; 9 bases line up with TRBD1. CDR1 and CDR2 (germline): ENHRY, SYGVKD. J lost 6 bases, V lost 6 bases, and 5 bases had no gene match. This CDR3 is 13 amino acids long. The CDR3 sequence is CAIRDRGLAEAFF. The CDR3 DNA is TGTGCCATCAGGGACAGGGGTTTGGCTGAAGCTTTCTTT.

Written as DNA, the CDR3 is TGTGCCAGCAGCGTAGGGGGGCTAAACACCATATATTTT. This gives the protein CASSVGGLNTIYF. This chain connects TRBV9 to TRBJ1-3, with D possibly TRBD1 on 6 matching bases. The V end lost 0 bases, the J end lost 6 bases, and 7 bases lay between the germline ends. The germline CDR1 and CDR2 sequences are SGDLS and YYNGEE. CDR3 length: 13 amino acids. Looking up the rest from reference TRBV9 and TRBJ1-3 gives the full variable domain: DSGVTQTPKHLITATGQRVTLRCSPRSGDLSVYWYQQSLDQGLQFLIQYYNGEERAKGNILERFSAQQFPDLHSELNLSSLELGDSALYFCASSVGGLNTIYFGEGSWLTVV.

The chain is built from TRBV7-9 and TRBJ1-6; no firm D call. The CDR3 contains 18 residues. Trimming stripped 1 base from V and 0 bases from J, with 13 bases between. Germline-derived CDR1 and CDR2 are SEHNR and FQNEAQ (reference sequence). DNA of the CDR3: TGTGCCAGCAGCTTAGACACAGAACAGTTCTCCTATAATTCACCCCTCCACTTT. Translation: CASSLDTEQFSYNSPLHF.

This chain links TRBV11-3 with TRBJ2-1; 9 bases match TRBD2. V lost 0 bases to trimming and J lost 5 bases; unmatched junction nucleotides: 8. Germline V lookup: CDR1 SGHNT, CDR2 YENEEA. The CDR3 length is 17 residues. CDR3 loop: CASSLDRGAGGNNEQFF. The CDR3 coding sequence is TGTGCCAGCAGCTTAGATCGGGGAGCGGGGGGCAACAATGAGCAGTTCTTC.

The chain combines TRBV6-1 with TRBJ2-7; the D gene is possibly TRBD1 (5 bases). The CDR3 contains 13 residues. CDR1 MNHNS and CDR2 SASEGT come from the germline V gene. V shed 1 base and J shed 6 bases, with 10 bases lying between them. The chain's CDR3 is CASSEGAGLEQYF. CDR3 in DNA: TGTGCCAGCAGTGAAGGCGCAGGGCTCGAGCAGTACTTC.

The chain is built from TRBV3-1 (or the pseudogene TRBV3-2) and TRBJ2-7, with TRBD1 as a possible D gene (5 bases). V was trimmed by 1 base and J by 3 bases, leaving 10 bases between them. In germline, CDR1 is LGHDT, CDR2 YNNKEL (reference sequence). CDR3 size: 14 residues. The CDR3 loop reads CASSQVGPSYEQYF. In nucleotides, the CDR3 is TGTGCCAGCAGCCAAGTGGGGCCGAGCTACGAGCAGTACTTC.

The chain links TRBV7-9 to TRBJ1-2; the D is unclear. From germline, CDR1 is SEHNR and CDR2 FQNEAQ (reference sequence). The CDR3 is made up of 13 amino acids. Between the trimmed V and J ends, which lost 5 bases and 7 bases, there was a span of 14 bases. Here the CDR3 reads CASSRELNRGYTF. The CDR3 DNA follows: TGTGCCAGCAGCCGAGAATTAAACCGTGGCTACACCTTC.

The chain has TRBV6-6 and TRBJ1-5; D is ambiguous. Germline CDR1 and CDR2: MNHNY and SVGAGI (reference sequence). The CDR3 consists of 12 residues. V lost 6 bases, J lost 5 bases, and 8 bases lay in between. The CDR3 DNA follows: TGTGCCAGCAGGCAAAGGGATCAGCCCCAGCATTTT. Encoded protein: CASRQRDQPQHF.

J is TRBJ1-2 and V is TRBV18; the match to TRBD1 covers 7 bases. Germline assignment: CDR1 KGHSH and CDR2 LQKENI. The CDR3 length is 14 residues. The J segment lost 2 bases and the V segment lost 6 bases, leaving 6 bases of the junction unmatched. The CDR3 DNA follows: TGTGCCAGCTCGTCTGGGACAGAGAACTATGGCTACACCTTC. Protein: CASSSGTENYGYTF. The full variable domain, rest sourced from reference TRBV18 and TRBJ1-2, is NAGVMQNPRHLVRRRGQEARLRCSPMKGHSHVYWYRQLPEEGLKFMVYLQKENIIDESGMPKERFSAEFPKEGPSILRIQQVVRGDSAAYFCASSSGTENYGYTFGSGTRLTVV.

The chain recombines TRBV7-9 with TRBJ1-1, with D tentatively TRBD1 (6 bases). This CDR3 contains 15 residues. Germline CDR1 SEHNR, CDR2 FQNEAQ (reference sequence). Trimming stripped 1 base from V and 0 bases from J, with 9 bases between. Written as DNA, the CDR3 is TGTGCCAGCAGCTTAGTCCAGGGGATGAACACTGAAGCTTTCTTT. This sequence encodes CASSLVQGMNTEAFF. The variable domain in full, with the rest retrieved from reference TRBV7-9 and TRBJ1-1, is DTGVSQNPRHKITKRGQNVTFRCDPISEHNRLYWYRQTLGQGPEFLTYFQNEAQLEKSRLLSDRFSAERPKGSFSTLEIQRTEQGDSAMYLCASSLVQGMNTEAFFGQGTRLTVV.

The chain carries TRBV7-2 and TRBJ2-3; D is unclear. The CDR3 sequence is 17 residues long. Germline CDR1 and CDR2: SGHTA and FQGNSA. Deletions cut 4 bases from V and 4 bases from J, with 21 bases between. The CDR3, as DNA: TGTGCCAGCAGCTCTGAACCGGCCTCTCGGGCTGCAGATACGCAGTATTTT. It translates to CASSSEPASRAADTQYF.

The rearrangement links TRBV27 to TRBJ1-5; D remains ambiguous. The CDR3 runs to 13 residues. Trimming pared 5 bases from V and 0 bases from J, leaving 5 bases between. Germline V gives CDR1 MNHEY, CDR2 SMNVEV (reference sequence). The CDR3 DNA is TGTGCCAGCAGTCGATATAGCAATCAGCCCCAGCATTTT. Protein product: CASSRYSNQPQHF.

The chain has TRBV10-2 and TRBJ2-1; 11 nucleotides match TRBD2. Germline V gene data show CDR1 as WSHSY and CDR2 as SAAADI. Trimming cost V 3 bases and J 7 bases; bases outside gene matches: 5. The CDR3 runs 15 residues. CDR3 sequence (DNA): TGCGCCAGCAGTGATAGCGGGGGGGCATGGAATGAGCAGTTCTTC. Its translation: CASSDSGGAWNEQFF.

The chain recombines TRBV27 with TRBJ1-6; D perhaps matches TRBD1 (6 bases). There are 16 residues in the CDR3. Trimming took off 7 bases at V and 4 bases at J, with 17 bases between the two ends. Germline V gene data show CDR1 as MNHEY and CDR2 as SMNVEV (reference sequence). CDR3 sequence (DNA): TGTGCCAGCACCATCCGGGCGGACAGATATAATTCACCCCTCCACTTT. It yields the protein CASTIRADRYNSPLHF.

The DNA of the CDR3 is TGTGCCAGCAGGCCCTCCCAGGGGGCCCGCACAGATACGCAGTATTTT. Translating gives CASRPSQGARTDTQYF. The chain recombines TRBV2 with TRBJ2-3; 8 nucleotides line up with TRBD1. The CDR3 runs 16 residues. The germline V gene encodes CDR1 SNHLY and CDR2 FYNNEI. V was clipped by 6 bases and J by 1 base; unmatched bases: 9.

This chain connects TRBV3-1 (or the pseudogene TRBV3-2) to TRBJ2-1; 11 bases line up with TRBD2. Trimming removed 1 base from V and 0 bases from J; junction bases left unmatched: 5. Germline values: CDR1 LGHDT, CDR2 YNNKEL (reference sequence). The CDR3 loop spans 18 amino acids. CDR3 sequence: CASSQGLAGGSSYNEQFF. In nucleotides, the CDR3 is TGTGCCAGCAGCCAAGGGCTAGCGGGGGGCAGCTCCTACAATGAGCAGTTCTTC.

V gene TRBV6-5 combines with J gene TRBJ1-5; perhaps TRBD1 as D (5 bases). Germline-derived CDR1 and CDR2 are MNHEY and SVGAGI. The CDR3 has 14 residues. Trimming took 2 bases from V and 3 from J, leaving 8 bases between them. CDR3 sequence: CASSYAGSNQPQHF. The CDR3 DNA is TGTGCCAGCAGTTACGCAGGGTCCAATCAGCCCCAGCATTTT.

The chain uses TRBV7-3 and TRBJ2-3; TRBD2 agrees at 7 bases. Germline lookup yields CDR1 SGHTA and CDR2 FQGTGA. J lost 11 bases, V lost 5 bases, and 10 bases had no gene match. This CDR3 has 13 amino acids. DNA for the CDR3: TGTGCCAGCAGCCGGACTAGTACGGTAGGGCAGTATTTT. This codes for CASSRTSTVGQYF.

V usage is TRBV29-1 and J usage is TRBJ1-1, with TRBD1 as a possible D gene (5 bases). The CDR3 is 14 residues long. Germline assignment: CDR1 SQVTM and CDR2 ANQGSEA. V was trimmed by 2 bases and J by 4 bases, leaving 14 bases between them. The CDR3 region has the DNA TGCAGCGTTGAAATTCGGCAGGGAGTCACTGAAGCTTTCTTT. It codes for CSVEIRQGVTEAFF.

The V call is TRBV27, the J call TRBJ1-6, with D perhaps matching TRBD1 (6 bases). Trimming cost V 5 bases and J 5 bases, with 13 bases left between them. The CDR3 sequence is 15 residues long. Germline-derived CDR1 and CDR2 are MNHEY and SMNVEV (reference sequence). The CDR3: CASSPGTYNNSPLHF. The DNA for the CDR3 is TGTGCCAGCAGTCCCGGGACATACAATAATTCACCCCTCCACTTT.

The genes are TRBV7-9 and TRBJ2-5; no clear D. This CDR3 region has 14 residues. The V and J ends lost 1 base and 5 bases respectively, with 11 bases between them. Per the germline V gene, CDR1 is SEHNR and CDR2 is FQNEAQ (reference sequence). The CDR3 region has the DNA TGTGCCAGCAGCTTAGTGGCTCGGCGGGAGACCCAGTACTTC. Translation: CASSLVARRETQYF. The full variable domain, its missing parts supplied by reference TRBV7-9 and TRBJ2-5, is DTGVSQNPRHKITKRGQNVTFRCDPISEHNRLYWYRQTLGQGPEFLTYFQNEAQLEKSRLLSDRFSAERPKGSFSTLEIQRTEQGDSAMYLCASSLVARRETQYFGPGTRLLVL.

This rearrangement joins TRBV25-1 to TRBJ1-1; 9 bases agree with TRBD1. Trimming at V came to 6 bases and at J to 4 bases, leaving 6 bases not matched to a gene. This CDR3 is 14 amino acids long. CDR1 and CDR2 from the germline V gene are MGHDK and SYGVNS. The CDR3 bases are TGTGCCAGCAGCATACAGGGGGCTTCCACTGAAGCTTTCTTT. Translated: CASSIQGASTEAFF. Complete variable domain (other parts from reference TRBV25-1 and TRBJ1-1): EADIYQTPRYLVIGTGKKITLECSQTMGHDKMYWYQQDPGMELHLIHYSYGVNSTEKGDLSSESTVSRIRTEHFPLTLESARPSHTSQYLCASSIQGASTEAFFGQGTRLTVV.

The rearrangement uses TRBV5-1 and TRBJ1-5, with D maybe TRBD1 (6 bases). V lost 2 bases to trimming and J lost 4 bases, with 7 bases between them. This CDR3 contains 13 residues. Germline assignment: CDR1 SGHRS and CDR2 YFSETQ. The CDR3 coding sequence is TGCGCCAGCAGCTTTGGACAGAATCAGCCCCAGCATTTT. It yields the protein CASSFGQNQPQHF.

This clone has just one count. The chain employs TRBV25-1 and TRBJ2-1, with 15 bases fitting TRBD2. Germline CDR1 MGHDK, CDR2 SYGVNS. The CDR3 has 15 residues. With V trimmed by 3 bases and J by 7 bases, 1 base remained unmatched. The CDR3 nucleotides are TGTGCCAGCAGTGATGGGACTAGCGGGGGGAATGAGCAGTTCTTC. Translating it yields CASSDGTSGGNEQFF.

V is TRBV21-1 and J is TRBJ2-2; the D call TRBD1 from the table was never checked on the DNA. TRBV21-1 is shown as a pseudogene. CDR3 length: 16 amino acids. Here the CDR3 reads CASAWGQKPNTGELFF. The CDR3 nucleotides read TGTGCCAGCGCGTGGGGACAGAAACCGAACACCGGGGAGCTGTTTTTT.